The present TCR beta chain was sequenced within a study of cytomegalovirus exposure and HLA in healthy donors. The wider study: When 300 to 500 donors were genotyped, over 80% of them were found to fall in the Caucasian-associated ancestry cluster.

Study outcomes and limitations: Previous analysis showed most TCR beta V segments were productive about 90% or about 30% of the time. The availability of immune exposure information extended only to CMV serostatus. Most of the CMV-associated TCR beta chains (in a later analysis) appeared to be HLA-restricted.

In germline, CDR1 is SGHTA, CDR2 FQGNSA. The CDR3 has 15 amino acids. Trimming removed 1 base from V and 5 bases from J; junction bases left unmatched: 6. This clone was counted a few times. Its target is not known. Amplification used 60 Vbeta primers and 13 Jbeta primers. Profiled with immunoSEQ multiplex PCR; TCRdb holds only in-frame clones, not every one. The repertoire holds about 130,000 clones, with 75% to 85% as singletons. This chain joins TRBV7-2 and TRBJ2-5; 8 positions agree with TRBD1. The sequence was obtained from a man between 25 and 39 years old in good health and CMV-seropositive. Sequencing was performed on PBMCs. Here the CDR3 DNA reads TGTGCCAGCAGCTTAGGGGACAGGTCCTGGGAGACCCAGTACTTC. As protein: CASSLGDRSWETQYF.